The T cell receptor beta chain described here comes from a study of CD8 T cells in ankylosing spondylitis. Study-wide results and caveats: A CD8+ phenotype characterized the disease-linked clones, which were relatively rare in peripheral blood. Disease-linked clones were reportedly significantly enriched in matched ankylosing spondylitis synovial fluid. A TCR beta motif of 7 or 8 highly homologous variants appeared characteristic of ankylosing spondylitis blood.

By quantitative 5'-RACE with molecular barcodes, the TCR beta libraries were made. TCRdb ran MiXCR on the 5' RACE reads and lists one entry per CDR3 protein. Of over 700,000 distinct CDR3 sequences detected, around a fifth appear once; the ten largest clones hold about a fifth. This clonotype appeared a few times. Its antigen is unidentified. Specimen: blood, either unsorted or a sorted T cell fraction (not recorded which). The sequence was obtained from a male donor with ankylosing spondylitis.

CDR3: CASRRGTGSFTDTQYF. DNA for the CDR3: TGTGCCAGCAGACGAGGGACAGGGTCCTTCACAGATACGCAGTATTTT. This rearrangement joins TRBV6-1 to TRBJ2-3; 9 positions match TRBD1. CDR1 is MNHNS and CDR2 is SASEGT in the germline V gene. After removal of 6 bases from V and 2 bases from J, the junction contained 9 bases not matched to a gene. This CDR3 comprises 16 residues.